This TCR beta chain was profiled in a study of T cells in Graves' hyperthyroidism and ophthalmopathy. Researchers took RNA transcripts and amplified the TCR beta CDR3 regions from them. During a first-round RT-PCR of the TCR CDR3, the HTBI primer set was used. TCRdb used MiXCR to reprocess the multiplex PCR reads, holding one entry per CDR3 protein. The sample lists over 350,000 distinct CDR3 sequences; approximately 17% were seen once. This clonotype appeared many times. With 4 bases clipped from V and 9 bases from J, the junction kept 8 bases outside the gene matches. This CDR3 has 15 amino acids. Germline V gives CDR1 PRHDT, CDR2 FYEKMQ (reference sequence). Based on clinical symptoms, serum thyroxine and TRAb, thyroid ultrasound and orbital computed tomography, diagnoses were reached.

The receptor's source is a man younger than 30 with Graves' ophthalmopathy. Material: blood. V gene TRBV13 combines with J gene TRBJ1-6; 8 positions match TRBD1. The CDR3 region has the DNA TGTGCCAGCAGCTCGGACAGGGCGTCGTCTTCACCCCTCCACTTT. It translates to CASSSDRASSSPLHF.